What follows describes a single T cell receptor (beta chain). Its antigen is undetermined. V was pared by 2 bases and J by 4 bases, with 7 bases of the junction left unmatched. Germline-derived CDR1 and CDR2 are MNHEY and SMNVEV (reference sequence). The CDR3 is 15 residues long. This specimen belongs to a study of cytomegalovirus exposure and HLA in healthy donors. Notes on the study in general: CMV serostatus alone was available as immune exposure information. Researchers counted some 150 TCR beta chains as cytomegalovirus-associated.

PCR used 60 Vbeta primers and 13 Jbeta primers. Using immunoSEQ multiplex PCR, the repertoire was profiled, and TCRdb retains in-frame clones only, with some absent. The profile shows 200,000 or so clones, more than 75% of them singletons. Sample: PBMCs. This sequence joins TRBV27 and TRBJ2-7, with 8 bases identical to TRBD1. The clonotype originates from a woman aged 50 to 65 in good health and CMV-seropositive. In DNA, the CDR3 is TGTGCCAGCAGTTTAGGACAGGGATCTTTTTACGAGCAGTACTTC. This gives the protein CASSLGQGSFYEQYF.